One and the same sample provided the 15 T cell receptor beta chains below, sequenced in a study of T cells in Graves' hyperthyroidism and ophthalmopathy. What was amplified from RNA transcripts were TCR beta CDR3 regions. HTBI primers were the set used in a first-round RT-PCR of the TCR CDR3. TCRdb passed the multiplex PCR reads through MiXCR, listing each CDR3 protein once. This table has fewer than 750,000 distinct CDR3 sequences, under 60% appearing once. The sample consisted of peripheral blood or thyroid tissue (not recorded which). The receptors shown here come from a woman under 30 with Graves' hyperthyroidism.

This clonotype was picked up many times. The CDR3 protein is CASSFPPTRGRLGTGLFTEAFF. The CDR3 DNA reads as TGTGCCAGCAGCTTTCCTCCCACTAGGGGAAGGTTGGGGACAGGTTTATTCACTGAAGCTTTCTTT. The chain uses TRBV7-8 and TRBJ1-1; 8 nucleotides agree with TRBD1. The length of the CDR3 is 22 residues. Trimming at V came to 3 bases and at J to 4 bases, leaving 28 bases not matched to a gene. Germline CDR1 is SGHVS and CDR2 is FQNEAQ.

Many counts were recorded for this clonotype. This rearrangement joins TRBV4-1 to TRBJ1-2, with D possibly matching TRBD1 (6 bases). This CDR3 spans 18 amino acids. Trimming shortened V by 1 base and J by 3 bases, and 21 bases separated the two germline ends. CDR1 and CDR2 from the germline V gene are MGHRA and YSYEKL. CDR3 amino acids: CASSQAYVRWGADYGYTF. The CDR3 DNA is TGCGCCAGCAGCCAAGCTTATGTTCGATGGGGGGCCGACTATGGCTACACCTTC.

This clonotype was observed many times. This chain uses TRBV6-5 with TRBJ1-5; D ambiguous. CDR3 length: 13 amino acids. Germline V gene data show CDR1 as MNHEY and CDR2 as SVGAGI. V lost 6 bases to trimming and J lost 2 bases, with 8 bases between them. CDR3 bases: TGTGCCAGCAGAGAGGGCCGCAATCAGCCCCAGCATTTT. This translates into CASREGRNQPQHF.

At least ten counts were recorded for this clonotype. The chain has TRBV7-9 and TRBJ2-5; 10 positions match TRBD2. The CDR3 contains 18 residues. Germline V CDR1 and CDR2: SEHNR, FQNEAQ (reference sequence). V shed 1 base, J shed 3 bases, and the junction held 11 bases outside the gene matches. The CDR3 region has the DNA TGTGCCAGCAGCTTAGAAGGGGCTAGCGGGAGAGTTAAAGAGACCCAGTACTTC. Translating it yields CASSLEGASGRVKETQYF. The whole variable domain, filled in from reference TRBV7-9 and TRBJ2-5, reads DTGVSQNPRHKITKRGQNVTFRCDPISEHNRLYWYRQTLGQGPEFLTYFQNEAQLEKSRLLSDRFSAERPKGSFSTLEIQRTEQGDSAMYLCASSLEGASGRVKETQYFGPGTRLLVL.

This clonotype has just a few counts. This chain joins TRBV15 and TRBJ2-1; D gene ambiguous. This CDR3 contains 21 residues. CDR1 is LNHNV, CDR2 YYDKDF, per germline (reference sequence). Between the trimmed V and J ends, which lost 0 bases and 0 bases, there was a span of 24 bases. The CDR3 DNA follows: TGTGCCACCAGCAGAGATGTTCCGTCGGGTGGCTCCGAGAGCTCCTACAATGAGCAGTTCTTC. This codes for CATSRDVPSGGSESSYNEQFF.

The chain has TRBV12-3 or TRBV12-4 and TRBJ2-3, with TRBD1 identical over 8 bases. Trimming at V came to 4 bases and at J to 3 bases, leaving 9 bases not matched to a gene. CDR3 size: 16 residues. The CDR3 DNA is TGTGCCAGCAGTTCATCGGGGACAGGAACGACAGATACGCAGTATTTT. This sequence encodes CASSSSGTGTTDTQYF.

Many counts were recorded for this clonotype. The V gene is TRBV7-9, the J gene TRBJ1-1; no firm D call. The CDR3 sequence is 12 residues long. Germline CDR1 and CDR2: SEHNR and FQNEAQ (reference sequence). V gave up 6 bases and J gave up 4 bases, with 9 bases separating them. The CDR3 bases are TGTGCCAGCAGAAAAAGGGCCACTGAAGCTTTCTTT. Translation: CASRKRATEAFF.

This rearrangement joins TRBV7-9 to TRBJ1-2, with 10 bases matching TRBD1. Germline V gene lookup returns CDR1 SEHNR and CDR2 FQNEAQ (reference sequence). After removal of 6 bases from V and 4 bases from J, the junction contained 8 bases not matched to a gene. This CDR3 has 15 residues. CDR3 residues: CASSAPTGGGYGYTF. The CDR3 nucleotides are TGTGCCAGCAGTGCTCCGACAGGGGGCGGCTATGGCTACACCTTC.

This clonotype occurred many times. The chain combines TRBV6-2 or TRBV6-3 with TRBJ1-1; D gene uncertain. CDR1 is MNHEY and CDR2 is SVGEGT in the germline V gene. The V end was cut by 4 bases, the J end by 2 bases, with 8 bases between. This CDR3 has 13 residues. The DNA of the CDR3 is TGTGCCAGCAGTTCCCACATTAACACTGAAGCTTTCTTT. Translating it yields CASSSHINTEAFF.

This chain joins TRBV7-6 and TRBJ2-5, with D perhaps TRBD1 or TRBD2 (5 bases each). V gave up 4 bases and J gave up 9 bases, with 24 bases separating them. The length of the CDR3 is 16 residues. Germline V gene lookup returns CDR1 SGHVS and CDR2 FNYEAQ. In DNA, the CDR3 is TGTGCCAGCAGCTCCAGGGACGGGTGGGGCAATCAGCCCCAGTACTTC. Translated: CASSSRDGWGNQPQYF.

The chain couples TRBV7-2 to TRBJ1-1; D not certain. V lost 6 bases and J lost 1, with 15 bases in between. The CDR3 totals 15 residues. Germline loops: CDR1 SGHTA, CDR2 FQGNSA. CDR3 sequence (DNA): TGTGCCAGCAGTTCGACCCGGACGGCGAACACTGAAGCTTTCTTT. Protein sequence: CASSSTRTANTEAFF.

Regarding this clonotype: The junction shows a germline mismatch at one end, possibly a read error. The gene calls are TRBV25-1 and TRBJ1-2; 7 bases align to TRBD1. Germline loops: CDR1 MGHDK, CDR2 SYGVNS. The CDR3 is made up of 13 amino acids. The CDR3 is CTSRETGRYGYTF. DNA of the CDR3: TGTACCAGCAGAGAGACAGGGCGCTATGGCTACACCTTC.

This clonotype was found a few times. This chain links TRBV6-6 with TRBJ2-2; D is possibly TRBD2 (5 bases). This CDR3 spans 15 amino acids. Trimming cost V 4 bases and J 1 base, with 10 bases left between them. Germline CDR1 and CDR2: MNHNY and SVGAGI (reference sequence). CDR3 sequence (DNA): TGTGCCAGCAGTTCAAAGGCGGGGAACACCGGGGAGCTGTTTTTT. Protein sequence: CASSSKAGNTGELFF.

Many counts were recorded for this clonotype. This CDR3 is CASMRGDGQPQHF. CDR3 DNA sequence: TGTGCCAGCATGCGGGGGGACGGGCAGCCCCAGCATTTT. The chain employs TRBV9 and TRBJ1-5; D might be TRBD1 (5 bases). Germline CDR1 reads SGDLS; CDR2 reads YYNGEE. The CDR3 loop spans 13 amino acids. Trimming pared 6 bases from V and 7 bases from J, leaving 14 bases between.

This clonotype was counted ten times or more. This chain joins TRBV2 and TRBJ1-5; 8 nucleotides agree with TRBD1. Germline CDR1 SNHLY, CDR2 FYNNEI. The CDR3 covers 14 residues. The CDR3 spells CARGGQGSNQPQHF. CDR3 nucleotides: TGTGCGCGCGGCGGACAGGGAAGCAATCAGCCCCAGCATTTT.